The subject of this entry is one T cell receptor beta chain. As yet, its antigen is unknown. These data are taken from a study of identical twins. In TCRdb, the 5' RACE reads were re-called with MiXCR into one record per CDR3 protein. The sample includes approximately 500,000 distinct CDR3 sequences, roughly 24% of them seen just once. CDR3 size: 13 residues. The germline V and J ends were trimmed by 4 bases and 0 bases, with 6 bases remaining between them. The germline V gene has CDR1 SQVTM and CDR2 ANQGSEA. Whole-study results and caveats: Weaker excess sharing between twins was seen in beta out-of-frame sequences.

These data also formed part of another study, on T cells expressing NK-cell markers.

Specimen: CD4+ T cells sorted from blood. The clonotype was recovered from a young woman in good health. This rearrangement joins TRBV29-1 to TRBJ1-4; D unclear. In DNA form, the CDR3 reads TGCAGCGTTGGAAGTGCAACTAATGAAAAACTGTTTTTT. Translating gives CSVGSATNEKLFF.